This T cell receptor (beta chain) was sequenced during a study of PD-L1 blockade in urothelial cancer. In the study overall: Patients began atezolizumab, 1,200 mg intravenously every 3 weeks, at some point between 2012 and 2014. Prior regimens of chemotherapy numbered 0 to 3 per patient.

Assay used: immunoSEQ multiplex PCR; TCRdb lists only in-frame clones, some missing. The sample shows about 28,000 clones, 65% to 90% of them seen only once. The CDR3 runs 16 residues. Per the germline V gene, CDR1 is SGHAT and CDR2 is FQNNGV. The trim removed 3 bases at V and 0 bases at J, leaving 4 bases unmatched. J is TRBJ1-3 and V is TRBV11-2; TRBD1 matches at 8 bases. Sequenced material: PBMCs, taken around atezolizumab (anti-PD-L1) treatment. This clonotype was obtained from a man between 50 and 59 years old with urothelial cancer. The CDR3 DNA reads TGTGCCAGCAGCTTCGGGACAGGTGGCTCTGGAAACACCATATATTTT. Translation gives CASSFGTGGSGNTIYF.